Following are 14 T cell receptor beta chains from one sample sequenced in a study of chemoradiotherapy in HPV16-positive cancers. The protocol was immunoSEQ multiplex PCR, while the TCRdb copy is restricted to in-frame clones and leaves out a portion. Among 5,500 to 6,500 clones listed, about 91% were seen once. The sample here was blood, taken from a patient who underwent chemoradiotherapy. Receptors were obtained from a human donor with HPV-associated anogenital cancer.

This sequence joins TRBV11-2 and TRBJ1-3, with 9 bases lining up with TRBD1. CDR3 size: 17 residues. J gave up 4 bases and V 5 bases, and 12 bases lay outside the gene matches. From germline, CDR1 is SGHAT and CDR2 FQNNGV. CDR3 residues: CASSPLLQGARGNTIYF. The CDR3 nucleotides are TGTGCCAGCAGCCCCCTCCTACAGGGGGCGAGAGGAAACACCATATATTTT.

This clone was detected only once. V gene TRBV27 combines with J gene TRBJ2-3, with D possibly being TRBD2 (6 bases). V was pared by 5 bases and J by 2 bases, with 17 bases between. Per the germline V gene, CDR1 is MNHEY and CDR2 is SMNVEV (reference sequence). The CDR3 contains 16 residues. The CDR3 is CASSPQLASATDTQYF. The CDR3 nucleotides read TGTGCCAGCAGTCCCCAGCTGGCTAGCGCCACAGATACGCAGTATTTT.

This chain connects TRBV27 to TRBJ2-7; 8 bases map to TRBD1. After removal of 4 bases from V and 3 bases from J, the junction contained 8 bases not matched to a gene. Germline CDR1 is MNHEY and CDR2 is SMNVEV (reference sequence). CDR3 size: 15 residues. The CDR3 spells CASSSRTGLFYEQYF. CDR3 nucleotide sequence: TGTGCCAGCAGTTCCAGGACAGGGCTGTTCTACGAGCAGTACTTC.

The gene calls are TRBV28 and TRBJ2-7, with 7 nucleotides matching TRBD1. J gave up 3 bases and V 6 bases, and 11 bases lay outside the gene matches. This CDR3 comprises 15 residues. CDR1 and CDR2 from the germline V gene are MDHEN and SYDVKM. CDR3 sequence: CASSRTRDSLYEQYF. In nucleotides, the CDR3 is TGTGCCAGCAGCCGCACCCGGGACAGCCTCTACGAGCAGTACTTC.

This clone was seen once. The chain recombines TRBV5-1 with TRBJ1-6, with 8 bases fitting TRBD1. This CDR3 is built from 15 residues. V dropped 0 bases and J dropped 10; count of bases not matched to a gene: 6. CDR1 is SGHRS, CDR2 YFSETQ, per germline. CDR3 bases: TGCGCCAGCAGCTTGGACGGGACAGGTGGATCACCCCTCCACTTT. This gives the protein CASSLDGTGGSPLHF.

CDR3 protein: CASASGRRADTQYF. CDR3 coding DNA: TGTGCTAGTGCCAGCGGGAGAAGGGCAGATACGCAGTATTTT. The chain has TRBV12-5 and TRBJ2-3, with 8 positions matching TRBD2. The CDR3 consists of 14 residues. Germline CDR1 and CDR2: LGHNT and FRNRAP. The trim removed 7 bases at V and 4 bases at J, leaving 7 bases unmatched.

This chain connects TRBV29-1 to TRBJ1-1; 8 bases align to TRBD1. Germline CDR1 reads SQVTM; CDR2 reads ANQGSEA. Trimming cost V 6 bases and J 0 bases; bases outside gene matches: 3. This CDR3 comprises 13 residues. The DNA for the CDR3 is TGCAGCGTCGACAGGGGTCTGAACACTGAAGCTTTCTTT. Translation: CSVDRGLNTEAFF. The full variable domain, in which reference TRBV29-1 and TRBJ1-1 provide the parts outside the CDR3, is SAVISQKPSRDICQRGTSLTIQCQVDSQVTMMFWYRQQPGQSLTLIATANQGSEATYESGFVIDKFPISRPNLTFSTLTVSNMSPEDSSIYLCSVDRGLNTEAFFGQGTRLTVV.

This clone was observed once. V and J are TRBV6-5 and TRBJ2-7; a possible D gene is TRBD2 (6 bases). This CDR3 is 15 amino acids long. Germline assignment: CDR1 MNHEY and CDR2 SVGAGI. Deletions cut 3 bases from V and 0 bases from J, with 12 bases between. The CDR3 sequence is CASSYGGVSSYEQYF. For the CDR3, the DNA is TGTGCCAGCAGTTATGGAGGGGTTAGCTCCTACGAGCAGTACTTC.

The CDR3 spells CASSQGRGSRTDTQYF. In DNA form, the CDR3 reads TGCGCCAGCAGCCAAGGAAGGGGAAGTCGCACAGATACGCAGTATTTT. The rearrangement joins TRBV4-1 to TRBJ2-3, with D possibly matching TRBD1 (5 bases). With 1 base removed from V and 1 base from J, the gap between germline ends came to 12 bases. CDR1 is MGHRA and CDR2 is YSYEKL in the germline V gene. The CDR3 sequence is 16 residues long.

The chain uses TRBV7-9 and TRBJ2-2, with 8 bases aligning to TRBD1. CDR1 and CDR2 from the germline V gene are SEHNR and FQNEAQ (reference sequence). There are 15 residues in the CDR3. V lost 5 bases, J lost 1 base, and 3 bases stayed unmatched. The CDR3 nucleotides are TGTGCCAGCAGCCCAGGGACAGGGAACACCGGGGAGCTGTTTTTT. Its protein is CASSPGTGNTGELFF.

V and J are TRBV5-1 and TRBJ2-7; D is unclear. Germline CDR1 SGHRS, CDR2 YFSETQ. The CDR3 runs 19 residues. The V gene lost 0 bases and the J gene lost 0 bases, with 22 bases spanning the gap. CDR3 bases: TGCGCCAGCAGCTTGGGGGTTAAGTTGGCCACCCTAAGCTCCTACGAGCAGTACTTC. Translation: CASSLGVKLATLSSYEQYF.

The chain employs TRBV9 and TRBJ2-2; 7 nucleotides line up with TRBD1. Germline V gene data show CDR1 as SGDLS and CDR2 as YYNGEE. This CDR3 is 15 amino acids long. V gave up 6 bases and J gave up 1 base; unmatched junction bases: 6. The CDR3 nucleotides read TGTGCCAGCAACAAGGGACAGAAGAACACCGGGGAGCTGTTTTTT. Its protein product is CASNKGQKNTGELFF.

The V gene is TRBV18, the J gene TRBJ2-3; 7 bases are a match to TRBD2. The CDR3 sequence is 16 residues long. Trimming at V came to 2 bases and at J to 1 base, leaving 6 bases not matched to a gene. Germline assignment: CDR1 KGHSH and CDR2 LQKENI. The CDR3 is CASSPRASGGTDTQYF. The CDR3 bases are TGTGCCAGCTCACCAAGGGCTAGCGGAGGCACAGATACGCAGTATTTT.

V gene TRBV10-2 combines with J gene TRBJ2-1, with 8 bases identical to TRBD1. This CDR3 spans 15 amino acids. Germline-derived CDR1 and CDR2 are WSHSY and SAAADI. The V gene end was trimmed by 6 bases and the J gene end by 3 bases; junction bases not matched to a gene: 7. The CDR3 is CASRSGQGFYNEQFF. DNA for the CDR3: TGCGCCAGCAGATCCGGACAGGGATTCTACAATGAGCAGTTCTTC.